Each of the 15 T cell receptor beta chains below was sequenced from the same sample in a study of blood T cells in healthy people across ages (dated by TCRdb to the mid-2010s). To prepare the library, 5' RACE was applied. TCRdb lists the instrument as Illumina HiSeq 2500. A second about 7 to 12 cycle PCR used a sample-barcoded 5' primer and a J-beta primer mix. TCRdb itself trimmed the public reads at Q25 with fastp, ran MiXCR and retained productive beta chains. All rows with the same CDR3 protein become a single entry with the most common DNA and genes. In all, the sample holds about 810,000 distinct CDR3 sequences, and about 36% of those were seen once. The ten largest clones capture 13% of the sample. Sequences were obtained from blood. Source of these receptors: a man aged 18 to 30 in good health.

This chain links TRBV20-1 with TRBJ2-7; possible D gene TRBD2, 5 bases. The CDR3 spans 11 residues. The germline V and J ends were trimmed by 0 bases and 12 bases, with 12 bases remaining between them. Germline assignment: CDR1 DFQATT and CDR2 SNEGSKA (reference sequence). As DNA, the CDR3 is TGCAGTGCTAGAGATTTGGCTAGCATGTACTTC. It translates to CSARDLASMYF.

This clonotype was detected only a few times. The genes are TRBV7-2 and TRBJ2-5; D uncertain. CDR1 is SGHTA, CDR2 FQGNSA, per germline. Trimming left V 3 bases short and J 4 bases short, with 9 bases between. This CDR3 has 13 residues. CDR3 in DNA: TGTGCCAGCAGCTTGGCTATGACAGAGACCCAGTACTTC. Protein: CASSLAMTETQYF.

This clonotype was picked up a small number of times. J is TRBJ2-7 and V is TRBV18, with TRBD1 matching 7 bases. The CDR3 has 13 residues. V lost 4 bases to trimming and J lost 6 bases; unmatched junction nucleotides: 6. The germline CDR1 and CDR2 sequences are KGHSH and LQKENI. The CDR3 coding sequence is TGTGCCAGCTCACTTGGGACAGAAGGCGAGCAGTACTTC. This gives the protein CASSLGTEGEQYF.

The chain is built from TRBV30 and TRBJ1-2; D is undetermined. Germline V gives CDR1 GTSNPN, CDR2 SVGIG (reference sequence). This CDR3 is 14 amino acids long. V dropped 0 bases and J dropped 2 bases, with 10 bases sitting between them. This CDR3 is CAWSVPRLNYGYTF. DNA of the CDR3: TGTGCCTGGAGTGTACCGCGTTTAAACTATGGCTACACCTTC.

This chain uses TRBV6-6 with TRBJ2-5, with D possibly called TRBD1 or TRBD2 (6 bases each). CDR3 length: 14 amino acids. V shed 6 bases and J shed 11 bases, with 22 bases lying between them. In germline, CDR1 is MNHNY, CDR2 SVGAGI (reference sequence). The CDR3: CASSTLGGLGEQYF. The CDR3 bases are TGTGCCAGCAGCACACTTGGGGGGCTGGGAGAGCAGTACTTC.

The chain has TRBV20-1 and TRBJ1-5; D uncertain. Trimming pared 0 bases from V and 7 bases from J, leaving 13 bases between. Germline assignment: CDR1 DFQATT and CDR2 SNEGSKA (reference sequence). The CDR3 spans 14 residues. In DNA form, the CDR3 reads TGCAGTGCTAGAGATCTAGGCTTGGGGCAGCCCCAGCATTTT. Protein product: CSARDLGLGQPQHF.

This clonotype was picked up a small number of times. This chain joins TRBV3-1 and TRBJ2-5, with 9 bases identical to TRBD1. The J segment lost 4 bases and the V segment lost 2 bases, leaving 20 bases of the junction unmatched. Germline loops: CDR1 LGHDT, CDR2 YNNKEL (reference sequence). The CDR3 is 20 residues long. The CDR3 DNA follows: TGTGCCAGCAGCCAAAGTCTCGTATGGCGAACGGGACAGGGAACAGAGACCCAGTACTTC. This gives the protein CASSQSLVWRTGQGTETQYF.

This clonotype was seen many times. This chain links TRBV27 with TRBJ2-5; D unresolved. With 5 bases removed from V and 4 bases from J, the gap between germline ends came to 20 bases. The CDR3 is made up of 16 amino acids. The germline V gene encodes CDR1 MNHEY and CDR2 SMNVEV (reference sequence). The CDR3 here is CASSLTLASRRETQYF. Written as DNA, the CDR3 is TGTGCCAGCAGTCTTACCCTCGCGTCTCGACGAGAGACCCAGTACTTC.

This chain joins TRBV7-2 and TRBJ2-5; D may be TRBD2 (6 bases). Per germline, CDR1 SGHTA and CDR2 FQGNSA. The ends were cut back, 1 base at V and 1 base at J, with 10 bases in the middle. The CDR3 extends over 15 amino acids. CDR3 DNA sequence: TGTGCCAGCAGCTTAGGGCTCGGGGGCCAAGAGACCCAGTACTTC. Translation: CASSLGLGGQETQYF.

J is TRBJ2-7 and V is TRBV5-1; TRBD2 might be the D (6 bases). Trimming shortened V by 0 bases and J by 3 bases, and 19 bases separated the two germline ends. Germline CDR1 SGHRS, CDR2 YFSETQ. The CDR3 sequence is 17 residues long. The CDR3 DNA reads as TGCGCCAGCAGCTTGGCAGGAGGGGCGATTGGGGTCTACGAGCAGTACTTC. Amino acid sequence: CASSLAGGAIGVYEQYF.

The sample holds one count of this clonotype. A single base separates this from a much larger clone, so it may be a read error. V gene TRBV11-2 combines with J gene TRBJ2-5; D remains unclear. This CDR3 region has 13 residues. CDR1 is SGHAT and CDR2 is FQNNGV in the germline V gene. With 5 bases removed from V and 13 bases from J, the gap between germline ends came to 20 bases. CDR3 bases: TGTGCCAGCAGCGCCCGATGGGATCAGGCTTTGTACTTC. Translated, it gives CASSARWDQALYF.

The chain's CDR3 is CASSPTDPGADTQYF. The DNA for the CDR3 is TGTGCCAGCAGTCCCACGGACCCCGGGGCAGATACGCAGTATTTT. V gene TRBV6-2 or TRBV6-3 combines with J gene TRBJ2-3, with TRBD2 as a possible D gene (5 bases). V was shortened by 5 bases and J by 4 bases, with 16 bases between the two germline ends. The CDR3 runs 15 residues. Germline values: CDR1 MNHEY, CDR2 SVGEGT.

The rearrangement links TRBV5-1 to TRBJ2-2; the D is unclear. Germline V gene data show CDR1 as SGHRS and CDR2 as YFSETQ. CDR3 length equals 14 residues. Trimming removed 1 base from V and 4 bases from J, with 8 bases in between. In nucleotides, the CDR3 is TGCGCCAGCAGCTTGACTCCCACCACCGGGGAGCTGTTTTTT. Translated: CASSLTPTTGELFF.

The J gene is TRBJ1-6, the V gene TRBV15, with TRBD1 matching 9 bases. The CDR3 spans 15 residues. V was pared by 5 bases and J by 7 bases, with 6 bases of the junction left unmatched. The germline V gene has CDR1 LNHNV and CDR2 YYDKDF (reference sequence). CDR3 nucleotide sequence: TGTGCCACCAGCTCCTACGGGACAGGGAATTCACCCCTCCACTTT. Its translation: CATSSYGTGNSPLHF.

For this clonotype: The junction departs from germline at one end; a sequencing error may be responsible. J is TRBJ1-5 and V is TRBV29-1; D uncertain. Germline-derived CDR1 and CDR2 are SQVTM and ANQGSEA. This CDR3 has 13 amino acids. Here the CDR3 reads CSVDEGLGQPQHF. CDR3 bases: TGCAGTGTTGACGAAGGGTTGGGACAGCCCCAGCATTTT.